The source of this TCR beta chain is a study of T-cell reconstitution after alpha-beta-depleted transplantation in children. Germline CDR1 DFQATT, CDR2 SNEGSKA (reference sequence). V was shortened by 0 bases and J by 0 bases, with 15 bases between the two germline ends. This CDR3 spans 17 amino acids. TCRbeta library construction was performed incorporating unique molecular identifiers. Via MiXCR, TCRdb re-called the PCR reads, giving one row per CDR3 protein. The repertoire holds just under 250,000 distinct CDR3 sequences, 25% seen once, with about 2.6% in the top ten. This TCR was sampled from a girl aged 2 to 9 with Fanconi anemia, due to receive a stem cell transplant. V usage is TRBV20-1 and J usage is TRBJ2-1; D might be TRBD1 (6 bases). The sample here was PBMCs, taken before TCRalphabeta/CD19-depleted stem cell transplant. The CDR3 region is CSARELLGASSYNEQFF. The CDR3 DNA reads as TGCAGTGCTAGAGAATTGCTGGGGGCGAGCTCCTACAATGAGCAGTTCTTC.